Listed below are T cell receptor beta chains from one sample, sequenced in a study of shared clonotypes between healthy human individuals. Generated by immunoSEQ multiplex PCR, the TCRdb table keeps only in-frame clones and is missing some. The sample includes more than 2,000,000 clones, about 92% seen only once; the top ten take 0.13% to 0.15%. Sequencing input: naive CD4+ T cells sorted from blood. The receptor source for this set is a young man in good health. The CDR3 runs from the conserved cysteine through the conserved F or W. Each record gives: V gene, D gene, J gene, clone size, CDR3 DNA, CDR3 protein. D genes are given only for firm matches. A clone size is listed for some rows: how often the clone was seen (once, few, many), or a class if it is expanded.

TRBV6-5	TRBD2	TRBJ2-5	-	TGTGCCAGCACCAGGGAGGGATCCGGGACCCAGTACTTC	CASTREGSGTQYF
TRBV6-6	-	TRBJ1-4	-	TGTGCCAGCAGTTACTCCGTTGGGGGTACGAATGAAAAACTGTTTTTT	CASSYSVGGTNEKLFF
TRBV19	-	TRBJ2-7	-	TGTGCCAGTAGTCCCCCGGGGGCGGGTACCTACGAGCAGTACTTC	CASSPPGAGTYEQYF
TRBV27	TRBD1	TRBJ1-2	-	TGTGCCAGCAGTTTACTGGGAGAGACAGGGACCAACTATGGCTACACCTTC	CASSLLGETGTNYGYTF
TRBV2	-	TRBJ1-2	-	TGTGCCAGTGCAGGGGAGAACTATGGCTACACCTTC	CASAGENYGYTF
TRBV5-6	-	TRBJ2-7	-	TGTGCCAGCAACGGAGGGGGGTGGTACGAGGACGAGCAGTACTTC	CASNGGGWYEDEQYF
TRBV18	TRBD2	TRBJ2-1	once	TGTGCCAGCTCACCACGGTTGGTAGCGGGAGAGGATGAGCAGTTCTTC	CASSPRLVAGEDEQFF
TRBV19	-	TRBJ1-2	-	TGTGCCAGTAGTCCCCTTGATTATAAAAACTATGGCTACACCTTC	CASSPLDYKNYGYTF
TRBV6-1	-	TRBJ1-1	-	TGTGCCAGCACCCCGGGGCCGTGGGGCACTGAAGCTTTCTTT	CASTPGPWGTEAFF
TRBV14	-	TRBJ2-7	-	TGTGCCAGCCGGGACTCGGGCTCCTACGAGCAGTACTTC	CASRDSGSYEQYF
TRBV13	TRBD2	TRBJ2-1	-	TGTGCCAGCAGCTTAAAGGCTAGCGGGGGGGCCACAGAAATCTTC	CASSLKASGGATEIF
TRBV15	-	TRBJ2-7	once	TGTGCCACCAGCAGAGATTGGAGGGGCGTGGAGTACTTC	CATSRDWRGVEYF
TRBV20-1	-	TRBJ2-3	few	TGCAGTGCTAGTAACACAGATACGCAGTATTTT	CSASNTDTQYF
TRBV21-1	-	TRBJ2-7	once	TGTGCCAGCACCCCGGACAGGATCAAGCAGTACTTC	CASTPDRIKQYF
TRBV30	-	TRBJ1-2	-	TGTGCCTGGACCCAGGTCCCCACAAACTATGGCTACACCTTC	CAWTQVPTNYGYTF
TRBV5-1	TRBD2	TRBJ2-1	-	TGCGCCAGCAGCTTGGAAGGGACTAGCGGGAGGATCCTCTACAATGAGCAGTTCTTC	CASSLEGTSGRILYNEQFF
TRBV7-9	-	TRBJ2-3	-	TGTGCCAGCAGCTCTCCGCCCGACCCAGGGTCCACAGATACGCAGTATTTT	CASSSPPDPGSTDTQYF
TRBV9	-	TRBJ1-2	-	TGTGCCAGCAGCCCCAACCTCCGAGAGGGGATCAGCTATGGCTACACCTTC	CASSPNLREGISYGYTF
TRBV11-2	-	TRBJ1-1	-	TGTGCCAGCAGCTTTCATCGGGGTTGGGAAACTGAAGCTTTCTTT	CASSFHRGWETEAFF
TRBV14	-	TRBJ1-5	-	TGTGCCAGCAGGCCCCAGCATTTT	CASRPQHF
TRBV6-5	TRBD2	TRBJ2-7	-	TGTGCCAGCAGGACCGGGACTAGCGCCTCCTACGAGCAGTACTTC	CASRTGTSASYEQYF
TRBV11-2	-	TRBJ2-3	-	TGTGCCAGCAGCTTCAGGACTCCAAGGACAGATACGCAGTATTTT	CASSFRTPRTDTQYF
TRBV7-9	-	TRBJ2-3	-	TGTGCCAGCAGCTTAGGCTCTAGCCCCTTGGCAGATACGCAGTATTTT	CASSLGSSPLADTQYF
TRBV5-6	-	TRBJ2-3	-	TGTGCCAGCAGCCCTTGGGGGCTAGCCTATAGCACAGATACGCAGTATTTT	CASSPWGLAYSTDTQYF
TRBV30	TRBD2	TRBJ2-3	once	TGTGCCTGGAGGGCTGGGACTAGCGTTAGCACAGATACGCAGTATTTT	CAWRAGTSVSTDTQYF
TRBV5-1	TRBD1	TRBJ2-6	-	TGCGCCAGCAGCCCCAGGGGGAGCTCTGGGGCCAACGTCCTGACTTTC	CASSPRGSSGANVLTF
TRBV10-2	TRBD1	TRBJ1-5	-	TGCGCCGGGGGGACAGGGGAACAGCCCCAGCATTTT	CAGGTGEQPQHF
TRBV7-2	-	TRBJ2-4	-	TGTGCCAGCAGCTTAGCTAGCGGAATAGCCAAAAACATTCAGTACTTC	CASSLASGIAKNIQYF
TRBV30	TRBD1	TRBJ2-1	-	TGTGCCTGGACACGGACAGGGAAAGGTGAGCAGTTCTTC	CAWTRTGKGEQFF